These 28 T cell receptor beta chains were sequenced from one sample in a study of shared T cell receptors in the human thymus. This table comes from immunoSEQ multiplex PCR, and its TCRdb copy is limited to in-frame clones, with some not included. The sample shows some 640,000 clones, around 87% of them seen only once. The data were also submitted as part of a second study, on human thymus T cells.

The sequenced material came from thymocytes. The receptors shown here come from a boy under three years old with a congenital heart defect.

V gene TRBV7-9 combines with J gene TRBJ2-1, with 8 bases fitting TRBD2. J was trimmed by 4 bases and V by 2 bases; bases with no gene match: 4. Per germline, CDR1 SEHNR and CDR2 FQNEAQ (reference sequence). The CDR3 sequence is 15 residues long. DNA for the CDR3: TGTGCCAGCAGCTTACCAACTAGCGGATACAATGAGCAGTTCTTC. Encoded protein: CASSLPTSGYNEQFF.

The V and J genes are TRBV5-6 and TRBJ2-3, with 8 bases lining up with TRBD1. Germline CDR1 SGHDT, CDR2 YYEEEE. J gave up 1 base and V 4 bases, and 8 bases lay outside the gene matches. This CDR3 contains 16 residues. CDR3 region: CASSPRTGKGTDTQYF. CDR3 bases: TGTGCCAGCAGCCCCCGGACAGGGAAAGGCACAGATACGCAGTATTTT.

This chain uses TRBV5-4 with TRBJ2-3, with 12 bases aligning to TRBD2. V was pared by 4 bases and J by 3 bases, with 6 bases of the junction left unmatched. The CDR3 has 16 residues. Germline V gene lookup returns CDR1 SGHNT and CDR2 YYREEE (reference sequence). DNA for the CDR3: TGTGCCAGCAGCCTCGGACTAGCGGGGTTTACAGATACGCAGTATTTT. Encoded protein: CASSLGLAGFTDTQYF.

The V and J genes are TRBV20-1 and TRBJ1-2; no clear D gene. The germline V and J ends were trimmed by 2 bases and 7 bases, with 8 bases remaining between them. CDR1 and CDR2 (germline): DFQATT, SNEGSKA (reference sequence). This CDR3 has 11 amino acids. CDR3 sequence: CSARYGPGYTF. The CDR3 DNA follows: TGCAGTGCTAGATACGGTCCTGGCTACACCTTC.

This chain joins TRBV27 and TRBJ2-1; 14 bases fit TRBD2. Trimming cost V 4 bases and J 10 bases; bases outside gene matches: 6. The CDR3 totals 15 residues. Per germline, CDR1 MNHEY and CDR2 SMNVEV (reference sequence). The CDR3 sequence is CASSSYRTSGREQFF. The CDR3 DNA is TGTGCCAGCAGTTCCTACCGGACTAGCGGGAGGGAGCAGTTCTTC.

The chain recombines TRBV15 with TRBJ2-7, with D possibly being TRBD2 (6 bases). The CDR3 consists of 17 residues. Per the germline V gene, CDR1 is LNHNV and CDR2 is YYDKDF (reference sequence). Deletions cut 0 bases from V and 4 bases from J, with 19 bases between. The DNA of the CDR3 is TGTGCCACCAGCAGAGATCGAGCTGACTATGGGGGGTACGAGCAGTACTTC. It specifies CATSRDRADYGGYEQYF.

The J gene is TRBJ1-2, the V gene TRBV30, with D perhaps matching TRBD1 (6 bases). The CDR3 extends over 18 amino acids. CDR1 and CDR2 (germline): GTSNPN, SVGIG (reference sequence). Deletions cut 4 bases from V and 0 bases from J, with 24 bases between. The CDR3 spells CAWTRPPWDTTPNYGYTF. The CDR3 DNA sequence: TGTGCCTGGACTAGGCCTCCGTGGGACACGACCCCTAACTATGGCTACACCTTC.

The rearrangement links TRBV7-9 to TRBJ2-6; 8 positions agree with TRBD1. The V gene end was trimmed by 7 bases and the J gene end by 3 bases; junction bases not matched to a gene: 8. Germline V gene lookup returns CDR1 SEHNR and CDR2 FQNEAQ (reference sequence). CDR3 size: 16 residues. CDR3 amino acids: CASNRQGANGANVLTF. CDR3 coding DNA: TGTGCCAGCAACCGTCAGGGGGCAAATGGGGCCAACGTCCTGACTTTC.

V gene TRBV6-4 combines with J gene TRBJ2-1; D not certain. Germline V gene sequence: CDR1 MRHNA, CDR2 SNTAGT. This CDR3 has 14 amino acids. V was cut by 6 bases and J by 5 bases, with 14 bases left in between. CDR3 residues: CASSVVYTDNEQFF. CDR3 DNA: TGTGCCAGCAGCGTTGTATACACAGACAATGAGCAGTTCTTC.

This clone was seen a single time. The rearrangement joins TRBV5-1 to TRBJ1-1, with D unresolved. Trimming took 1 base from V and 7 from J, leaving 11 bases between them. Looked up from germline, CDR1 is SGHRS and CDR2 is YFSETQ. The CDR3 has 13 residues. The CDR3 is CASSLSFGVEAFF. CDR3 DNA: TGCGCCAGCAGCTTGAGTTTCGGGGTTGAAGCTTTCTTT.

The CDR3 loop reads CASRQAPNSPLHF. CDR3 bases: TGTGCCAGTAGACAGGCCCCTAATTCACCCCTCCACTTT. This chain joins TRBV19 and TRBJ1-6, with D maybe TRBD1 (5 bases). The V end was cut by 6 bases, the J end by 6 bases, with 9 bases between. Germline CDR1 and CDR2: LNHDA and SQIVND (reference sequence). This CDR3 contains 13 residues.

The table lists this clone with a count of one. V is TRBV2 and J is TRBJ1-5; unclear D gene. V lost 4 bases to trimming and J lost 3 bases, with 10 bases between them. Germline V gives CDR1 SNHLY, CDR2 FYNNEI. The CDR3 consists of 14 residues. The DNA of the CDR3 is TGTGCCAGCAGTGGTCCAGGATTCAATCAGCCCCAGCATTTT. Translation: CASSGPGFNQPQHF. The variable domain in full, completed from reference TRBV2 and TRBJ1-5, reads EPEVTQTPSHQVTQMGQEVILRCVPISNHLYFYWYRQILGQKVEFLVSFYNNEISEKSEIFDDQFSVERPDGSNFTLKIRSTKLEDSAMYFCASSGPGFNQPQHFGDGTRLSIL.

The chain has TRBV2 and TRBJ2-7; TRBD2 matches 16 bases. The germline V gene has CDR1 SNHLY and CDR2 FYNNEI. The CDR3 runs 16 residues. The junction had 4 bases not matched to a gene; V was cut back by 6 bases and J by 2 bases. The CDR3 region is CASRTGTSGGAYEQYF. The CDR3 nucleotides are TGTGCCAGCAGGACCGGGACTAGCGGGGGGGCCTACGAGCAGTACTTC.

The rearrangement links TRBV19 to TRBJ2-3; 12 nucleotides line up with TRBD2. This CDR3 spans 14 amino acids. The germline V gene has CDR1 LNHDA and CDR2 SQIVND (reference sequence). The V and J ends lost 6 bases and 6 bases, in that order; junction bases with no gene match: 4. The CDR3 DNA follows: TGTGCCAGTAGGCGACTAGCGGGAGCGGATACGCAGTATTTT. This codes for CASRRLAGADTQYF. Combining the CDR3 with reference TRBV19 and TRBJ2-3 gives the whole variable domain DGGITQSPKYLFRKEGQNVTLSCEQNLNHDAMYWYRQDPGQGLRLIYYSQIVNDFQKGDIAEGYSVSREKKESFPLTVTSAQKNPTAFYLCASRRLAGADTQYFGPGTRLTVL.

The CDR3 region is CSVDFSTQETQYF. CDR3 DNA: TGCAGCGTTGATTTCTCTACCCAAGAGACCCAGTACTTC. The chain employs TRBV29-1 and TRBJ2-5; no clear D. With 3 bases removed from V and 1 base from J, the gap between germline ends came to 9 bases. Germline lookup yields CDR1 SQVTM and CDR2 ANQGSEA. This CDR3 region has 13 residues. The whole variable domain, filled in from reference TRBV29-1 and TRBJ2-5, reads SAVISQKPSRDICQRGTSLTIQCQVDSQVTMMFWYRQQPGQSLTLIATANQGSEATYESGFVIDKFPISRPNLTFSTLTVSNMSPEDSSIYLCSVDFSTQETQYFGPGTRLLVL.

This chain uses TRBV4-3 with TRBJ2-6; D perhaps matches TRBD1 (6 bases). The V end was cut by 4 bases, the J end by 0 bases, with 13 bases between. Germline V gene data show CDR1 as LGHNA and CDR2 as YSLEER. The CDR3 extends over 17 amino acids. CDR3 sequence reads: CASSLKGGVSGANVLTF. The CDR3 region has the DNA TGCGCCAGCAGCCTAAAAGGGGGAGTCTCTGGGGCCAACGTCCTGACTTTC.

The chain employs TRBV5-1 and TRBJ2-7; 7 bases fit TRBD2. CDR1 is SGHRS, CDR2 YFSETQ, per germline. The CDR3 totals 17 residues. The V gene end was trimmed by 0 bases and the J gene end by 0 bases; junction bases not matched to a gene: 9. The chain's CDR3 is CASSLARGGVLSYEQYF. As DNA, the CDR3 is TGCGCCAGCAGCTTGGCTCGCGGGGGAGTTCTCTCCTACGAGCAGTACTTC.

On this clone: Germline is not matched at one junction end, which may reflect a read error. The J gene is TRBJ1-2, the V gene TRBV14; 10 nucleotides align to TRBD1. The CDR3 contains 16 residues. Germline lookup yields CDR1 SGHDN and CDR2 FVKESK. The DNA for the CDR3 is TGTGCCAGCAGCCAAGGTTGGGGGACAGGGGTATATGGCTACTCCTTC. This sequence encodes CASSQGWGTGVYGYSF.

The V call is TRBV10-1, the J call TRBJ1-5, with 7 bases that match TRBD1. The CDR3 spans 17 residues. CDR1 WNHNN and CDR2 SYGVQD come from the germline V gene (reference sequence). The V segment lost 2 bases and the J segment 4 bases; nucleotides outside the gene matches: 11. CDR3 sequence: CASSETSGTARNQPQHF. Written as DNA, the CDR3 is TGCGCCAGCAGTGAGACTAGCGGGACAGCGAGAAATCAGCCCCAGCATTTT.

The V gene is TRBV4-1, the J gene TRBJ2-7; 8 bases agree with TRBD1. The CDR3 has 14 amino acids. Germline V gene lookup returns CDR1 MGHRA and CDR2 YSYEKL. V was clipped by 4 bases and J by 6 bases; unmatched bases: 8. CDR3 nucleotides: TGCGCCAGCAGCCCGGACAGGGAAGGGTCCGAGCAGTACTTC. This sequence encodes CASSPDREGSEQYF.

The CDR3 loop reads CASSKFSGLGLRSEQYF. In DNA form, the CDR3 reads TGTGCCAGCAGCAAATTCTCAGGACTAGGCCTTCGCTCCGAGCAGTACTTC. J is TRBJ2-7 and V is TRBV21-1; whether TRBD2, the table's D call, matches the DNA was not checked. TRBV21-1 is marked as a pseudogene. The CDR3 contains 17 residues.

The chain employs TRBV7-2 and TRBJ2-7; 11 nucleotides line up with TRBD1. The CDR3 has 17 amino acids. Trimming at V came to 3 bases and at J to 5 bases, leaving 12 bases not matched to a gene. Germline lookup yields CDR1 SGHTA and CDR2 FQGNSA. This CDR3 is CASSFTRGTGGVDEQYF. The CDR3 DNA reads as TGTGCCAGCAGCTTCACTAGGGGGACAGGGGGAGTGGACGAGCAGTACTTC.

The chain employs TRBV4-3 and TRBJ2-7; D perhaps matches TRBD1 (5 bases). Germline assignment: CDR1 LGHNA and CDR2 YSLEER. The CDR3 has 16 residues. The ends were cut back, 1 base at V and 2 bases at J, with 15 bases in the middle. This CDR3 reads CASSQAGGHRPYEQYF. In DNA form, the CDR3 reads TGCGCCAGCAGCCAAGCCGGCGGACACCGGCCCTACGAGCAGTACTTC.

J is TRBJ2-2 and V is TRBV7-2; TRBD2 agrees at 11 bases. The CDR3 is made up of 17 amino acids. Germline CDR1 and CDR2: SGHTA and FQGNSA. J lost 5 bases, V lost 7 bases, and 12 bases had no gene match. The CDR3 DNA reads TGTGCCAGCACCAGGGGTCTAGCGGGAGGCGGGACCGGGGAGCTGTTTTTT. Protein sequence: CASTRGLAGGGTGELFF. The full variable domain, rest sourced from reference TRBV7-2 and TRBJ2-2, is GAGVSQSPSNKVTEKGKDVELRCDPISGHTALYWYRQSLGQGLEFLIYFQGNSAPDKSGLPSDRFSAERTGGSVSTLTIQRTQQEDSAVYLCASTRGLAGGGTGELFFGEGSRLTVL.

In its sample, this clone was seen once. V gene TRBV7-2 combines with J gene TRBJ2-5; 10 bases agree with TRBD2. CDR3 length equals 15 residues. J gave up 2 bases and V 7 bases, and 7 bases lay outside the gene matches. Germline V gene lookup returns CDR1 SGHTA and CDR2 FQGNSA. The CDR3 region has the DNA TGTGCCAGCATGCTAGCGGGAGAGAAGCAAGAGACCCAGTACTTC. Protein product: CASMLAGEKQETQYF.

This chain joins TRBV29-1 and TRBJ2-1; 11 bases line up with TRBD2. Trimming took 0 bases from V and 5 from J; bases not matched to a gene: 3. The CDR3 contains 15 residues. CDR1 is SQVTM and CDR2 is ANQGSEA in the germline V gene. The CDR3 spells CSVEDLAGGHNEQFF. CDR3 nucleotides: TGCAGCGTTGAAGATCTAGCGGGGGGCCACAATGAGCAGTTCTTC.

The V call is TRBV6-1, the J call TRBJ1-4; D may be TRBD1 (6 bases). CDR3 length equals 13 residues. Germline V CDR1 and CDR2: MNHNS, SASEGT. V was pared by 10 bases and J by 5 bases, with 14 bases between. CDR3 DNA sequence: TGTGCCATCAAGCCCCAGGGGAATGAAAAACTGTTTTTT. This codes for CAIKPQGNEKLFF.

The count of this clone is one. The chain uses TRBV2 and TRBJ2-5; D call uncertain. The V gene lost 4 bases and the J gene lost 1 base, with 10 bases spanning the gap. The CDR3 has 14 residues. CDR1 and CDR2 (germline): SNHLY, FYNNEI. CDR3 DNA: TGTGCCAGCAGTGGAGATTATTCCCAAGAGACCCAGTACTTC. Protein product: CASSGDYSQETQYF. The full variable domain, in which reference TRBV2 and TRBJ2-5 provide the parts outside the CDR3, is EPEVTQTPSHQVTQMGQEVILRCVPISNHLYFYWYRQILGQKVEFLVSFYNNEISEKSEIFDDQFSVERPDGSNFTLKIRSTKLEDSAMYFCASSGDYSQETQYFGPGTRLLVL.